One and the same sample provided the 16 T cell receptor beta chains below, sequenced in a study of cytomegalovirus exposure and HLA in healthy donors. The PCR employed 60 Vbeta primers together with 13 Jbeta primers. Repertoires were generated with immunoSEQ multiplex PCR, while TCRdb's copy carries only in-frame clones and drops some. The sample records about 170,000 clones, roughly 82% being singletons. Sample: PBMCs. The receptors were gathered from a woman aged 50 to 60 in good health and CMV-seropositive.

The J gene is TRBJ2-6, the V gene TRBV30; D unresolved. The CDR3 covers 15 residues. V shed 0 bases and J shed 0 bases, with 6 bases lying between them. CDR1 is GTSNPN and CDR2 is SVGIG in the germline V gene (reference sequence). The CDR3: CAWSVLPSGANVLTF. CDR3 nucleotides: TGTGCCTGGAGTGTACTTCCCTCTGGGGCCAACGTCCTGACTTTC. Supplemented by reference TRBV30 and TRBJ2-6, the full variable domain reads SQTIHQWPATLVQPVGSPLSLECTVEGTSNPNLYWYRQAAGRGLQLLFYSVGIGQISSEVPQNLSASRPQDRQFILSSKKLLLSDSGFYLCAWSVLPSGANVLTFGAGSRLTVL.

The rearrangement joins TRBV2 to TRBJ2-3; 9 bases fit TRBD2. V lost 7 bases, J lost 2 bases, and 7 bases stayed unmatched. This CDR3 has 15 amino acids. Germline CDR1 SNHLY, CDR2 FYNNEI. The CDR3: CASMDSGGDTDTQYF. The CDR3 nucleotides are TGTGCCAGCATGGATAGCGGGGGCGACACAGATACGCAGTATTTT.

The genes are TRBV29-1 and TRBJ2-1; 8 bases line up with TRBD1. This CDR3 is 13 amino acids long. Germline V gene sequence: CDR1 SQVTM, CDR2 ANQGSEA. After removal of 4 bases from V and 6 bases from J, the junction contained 5 bases not matched to a gene. The CDR3 DNA reads as TGCAGCGTTGTTACGGACAGGGTCAATGAGCAGTTCTTC. It encodes CSVVTDRVNEQFF.

Notes on this clone: Since the CDR3 does not end with the conserved phenylalanine or tryptophan, this likely comes from a read error. The V and J genes are TRBV5-1 and TRBJ1-1, with D possibly matching TRBD1 (5 bases). V was pared by 8 bases and J by 6 bases, with 17 bases between. The CDR3 is 13 residues long. Germline V gives CDR1 SGHRS, CDR2 YFSETQ. CDR3 sequence: CASNEGGTAEAFL. CDR3 nucleotides: TGCGCCAGTAATGAGGGCGGGACGGCTGAAGCTTTCCTT.

The gene calls are TRBV6-5 and TRBJ1-1, with D maybe TRBD1 (6 bases). Germline CDR1 and CDR2: MNHEY and SVGAGI. Trimming removed 6 bases at V and 6 bases at J, with 14 bases between. This CDR3 is 13 amino acids long. The CDR3 spells CASREQGSAEAFF. The CDR3 nucleotides are TGTGCCAGCAGGGAACAGGGTAGCGCTGAAGCTTTCTTT.

The chain uses TRBV7-8 and TRBJ2-7; no definite D call. The CDR3 consists of 12 residues. Germline V CDR1 and CDR2: SGHVS, FQNEAQ. V was pared by 2 bases and J by 6 bases, with 8 bases between. The CDR3 nucleotides read TGTGCCAGCAGCTTACTTCTTTCCGAGCAGTACTTC. It yields the protein CASSLLLSEQYF.

The CDR3, as DNA: TGTGCCAGCAGCCAAGATGCGGATAGCTCTGGAAACACCATATATTTT. Amino acid sequence: CASSQDADSSGNTIYF. The J gene is TRBJ1-3, the V gene TRBV4-2, with no clear D. The V end lost 0 bases, the J end lost 0 bases, and 9 bases lay between the germline ends. CDR1 LGHNA and CDR2 YNFKEQ come from the germline V gene. CDR3 size: 16 residues.

This clone was picked up one time. The chain has TRBV5-1 and TRBJ2-7, with a possible D match to TRBD1 (6 bases). The germline V gene has CDR1 SGHRS and CDR2 YFSETQ. Trimming cost V 2 bases and J 6 bases, with 9 bases left between them. This CDR3 has 12 amino acids. Written as DNA, the CDR3 is TGCGCCAGCAGCTTACAGGGTGCCGAGCAGTACTTC. Translated, it gives CASSLQGAEQYF.

CDR3: CASSLSRGRSPLHF. The CDR3 DNA follows: TGTGCCAGCAGTTTGTCCAGGGGAAGGTCACCCCTCCACTTT. The chain recombines TRBV27 with TRBJ1-6; weak D call: TRBD1 (6 bases). Trimming pared 3 bases from V and 10 bases from J, leaving 13 bases between. The CDR3 covers 14 residues. Germline V CDR1 and CDR2: MNHEY, SMNVEV (reference sequence).

For the CDR3, the DNA is TGTGCCAGCAGCTCCTTCCGCGACACTGAAGCTTTCTTT. It translates to CASSSFRDTEAFF. The chain is built from TRBV9 and TRBJ1-1; D is ambiguous. The V gene's germline CDR1 is SGDLS and CDR2 YYNGEE. The V end was cut by 4 bases, the J end by 3 bases, with 10 bases between. The CDR3 contains 13 residues.

In this sample, this clone turned up a few times. The CDR3 spells CASSRLAGEYEQYF. The DNA of the CDR3 is TGTGCCAGCAGCCGACTAGCGGGGGAATACGAGCAGTACTTC. This chain connects TRBV6-1 to TRBJ2-5, with 12 bases fitting TRBD2. The J call may not be correct, given that the DNA end is closer to TRBJ2-7. The CDR3 is 14 amino acids. The V gene's germline CDR1 is MNHNS and CDR2 SASEGT.

This clone is a singleton in its sample. The chain has TRBV19 and TRBJ2-7; 8 bases map to TRBD2. Germline-derived CDR1 and CDR2 are LNHDA and SQIVND (reference sequence). V lost 2 bases to trimming and J lost 6 bases; unmatched junction nucleotides: 3. The CDR3 sequence is 13 residues long. For the CDR3, the DNA is TGTGCCAGTAGTATACGGGAGGGTGGCGAGCAGTACTTC. Translating it yields CASSIREGGEQYF.

The chain is built from TRBV6-5 and TRBJ1-5; D may be TRBD1 (6 bases). The CDR3 is 14 amino acids. V shed 5 bases and J shed 3 bases, with 11 bases lying between them. The germline gives CDR1 MNHEY, CDR2 SVGAGI. In DNA, the CDR3 is TGTGCCAGCAGTGAACAGGGATACAATCAGCCCCAGCATTTT. Its protein is CASSEQGYNQPQHF.

The chain employs TRBV25-1 and TRBJ1-6; 7 nucleotides align to TRBD1. In germline, CDR1 is MGHDK, CDR2 SYGVNS. Losses at the gene ends were 4 bases for V and 8 bases for J; bases not matched to a gene: 2. This CDR3 has 13 amino acids. This chain's CDR3 is CASSGTGDSPLHF. CDR3 sequence (DNA): TGTGCCAGCAGTGGGACAGGAGATTCACCCCTCCACTTT.

The genes are TRBV7-2 and TRBJ2-1; 10 nucleotides agree with TRBD2. Germline CDR1 SGHTA, CDR2 FQGNSA. The CDR3 loop spans 16 amino acids. The J segment lost 7 bases and the V segment lost 0 bases, leaving 6 bases of the junction unmatched. The DNA of the CDR3 is TGTGCCAGCAGCTTAGCGGCAGCGGGGGGGAGGAATGAGCAGTTCTTC. Protein: CASSLAAAGGRNEQFF. The full variable domain, with the rest looked up from reference TRBV7-2 and TRBJ2-1, is GAGVSQSPSNKVTEKGKDVELRCDPISGHTALYWYRQSLGQGLEFLIYFQGNSAPDKSGLPSDRFSAERTGGSVSTLTIQRTQQEDSAVYLCASSLAAAGGRNEQFFGPGTRLTVL.

The rearrangement links TRBV15 to TRBJ1-1; 8 bases line up with TRBD1. Germline V gives CDR1 LNHNV, CDR2 YYDKDF (reference sequence). CDR3 length: 15 amino acids. Trimming at V came to 1 base and at J to 1 base, leaving 2 bases not matched to a gene. CDR3 region: CATSRGGTGNTEAFF. The CDR3 DNA follows: TGTGCCACCAGCAGAGGAGGGACAGGGAACACTGAAGCTTTCTTT.